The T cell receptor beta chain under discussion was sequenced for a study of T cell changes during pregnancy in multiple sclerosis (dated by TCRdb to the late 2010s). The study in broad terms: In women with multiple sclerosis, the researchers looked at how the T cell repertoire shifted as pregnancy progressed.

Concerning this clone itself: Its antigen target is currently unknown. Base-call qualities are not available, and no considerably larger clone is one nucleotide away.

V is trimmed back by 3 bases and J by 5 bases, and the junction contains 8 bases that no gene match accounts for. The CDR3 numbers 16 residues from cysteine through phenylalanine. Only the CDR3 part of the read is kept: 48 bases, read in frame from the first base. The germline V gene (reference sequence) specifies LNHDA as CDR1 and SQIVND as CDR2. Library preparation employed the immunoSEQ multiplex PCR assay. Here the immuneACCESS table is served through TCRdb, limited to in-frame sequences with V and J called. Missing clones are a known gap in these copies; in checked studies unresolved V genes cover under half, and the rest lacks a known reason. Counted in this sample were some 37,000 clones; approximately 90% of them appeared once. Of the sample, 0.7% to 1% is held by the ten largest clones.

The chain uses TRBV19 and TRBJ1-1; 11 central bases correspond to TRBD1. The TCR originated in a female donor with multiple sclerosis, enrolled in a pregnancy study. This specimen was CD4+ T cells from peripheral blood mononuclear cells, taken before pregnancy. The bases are TGTGCCAGTAGTATCCCCATCGGGACAGGGGGGACTGAAGCTTTCTTT. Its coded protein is CASSIPIGTGGTEAFF.